A selection of T cell receptor beta chains follows, all from one sample in a study of cytomegalovirus exposure and HLA in healthy donors. Measured with immunoSEQ multiplex PCR; TCRdb has only the in-frame clones, and not every one. The sample includes some 150,000 clones, 70% to 80% of them seen just once. The sequencing input was PBMCs. These TCRs come from a man aged 25-45 years in good health and CMV-seropositive. Both conserved end residues are trimmed from each CDR3. The D gene is left open where the match is weak.

NA	TRBV30	AWRNRVGEQY
NA	TRBV5-1	ASSGDLAKNIQY
NA	TRBV18	ASSSPGNAEAF
TRBD1	TRBV12-5	ASVGQGALDEQF
TRBD1	TRBV6-5	ASSSRVTGEYEQY
TRBD2	TRBV10-3	AITDPSGGPTDTQY
NA	TRBV27	ASSYQGSADTQY
TRBD2	TRBV5-1	ASSQGLAGGLGDTQY
TRBD1	TRBV5-1	ASSLRQGNSPLH
NA	TRBV5-1	ASSLVGGDYTEAF